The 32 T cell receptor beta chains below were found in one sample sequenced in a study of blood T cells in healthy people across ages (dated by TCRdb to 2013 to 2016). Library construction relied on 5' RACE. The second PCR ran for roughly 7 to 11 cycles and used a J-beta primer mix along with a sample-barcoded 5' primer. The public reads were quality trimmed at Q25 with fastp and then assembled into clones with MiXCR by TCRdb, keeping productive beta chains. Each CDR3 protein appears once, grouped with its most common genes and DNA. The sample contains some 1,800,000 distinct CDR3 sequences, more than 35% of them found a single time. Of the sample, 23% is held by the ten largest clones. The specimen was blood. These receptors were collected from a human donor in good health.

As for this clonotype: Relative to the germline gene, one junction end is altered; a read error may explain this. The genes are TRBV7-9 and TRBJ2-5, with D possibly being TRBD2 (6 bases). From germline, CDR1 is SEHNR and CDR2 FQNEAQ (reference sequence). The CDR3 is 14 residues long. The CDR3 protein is CSSSRDSPQETQYF. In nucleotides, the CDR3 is TGTTCCAGCAGCCGGGACTCACCTCAAGAGACCCAGTACTTC.

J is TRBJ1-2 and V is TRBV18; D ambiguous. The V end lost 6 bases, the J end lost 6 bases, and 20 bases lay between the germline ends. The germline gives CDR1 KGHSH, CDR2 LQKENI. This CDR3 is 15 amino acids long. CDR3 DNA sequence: TGTGCCAGCTCTACCGGGGAAGGCAACATTAATGGCTACACCTTC. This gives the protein CASSTGEGNINGYTF.

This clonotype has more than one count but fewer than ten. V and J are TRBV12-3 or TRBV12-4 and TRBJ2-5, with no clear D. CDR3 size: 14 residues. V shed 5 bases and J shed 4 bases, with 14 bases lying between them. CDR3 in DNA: TGTGCCAGCAGTGCCCTCAGTGTTATAGAGACCCAGTACTTC. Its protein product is CASSALSVIETQYF.

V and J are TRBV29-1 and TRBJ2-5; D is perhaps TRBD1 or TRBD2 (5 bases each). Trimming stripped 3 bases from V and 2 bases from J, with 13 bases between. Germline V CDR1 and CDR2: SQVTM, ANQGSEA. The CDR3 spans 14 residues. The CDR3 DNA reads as TGCAGCGTTGATGAGGGAGAGGGGCAAGAGACCCAGTACTTC. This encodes CSVDEGEGQETQYF. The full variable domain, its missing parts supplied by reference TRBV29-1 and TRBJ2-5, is SAVISQKPSRDICQRGTSLTIQCQVDSQVTMMFWYRQQPGQSLTLIATANQGSEATYESGFVIDKFPISRPNLTFSTLTVSNMSPEDSSIYLCSVDEGEGQETQYFGPGTRLLVL.

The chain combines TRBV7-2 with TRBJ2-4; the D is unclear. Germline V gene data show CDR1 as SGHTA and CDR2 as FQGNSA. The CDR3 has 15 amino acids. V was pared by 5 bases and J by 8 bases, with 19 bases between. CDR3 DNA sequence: TGTGCCAGCAGCCCGCCCCTCTATCCCAAGGACATTCAGTACTTC. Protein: CASSPPLYPKDIQYF.

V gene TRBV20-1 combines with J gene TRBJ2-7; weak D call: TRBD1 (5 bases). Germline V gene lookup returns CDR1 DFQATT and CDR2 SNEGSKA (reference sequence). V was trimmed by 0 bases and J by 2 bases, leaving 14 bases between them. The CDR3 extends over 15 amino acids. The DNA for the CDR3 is TGCAGTGCTAGAGAAACTGGACACACCACCTACGAGCAGTACTTC. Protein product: CSARETGHTTYEQYF.

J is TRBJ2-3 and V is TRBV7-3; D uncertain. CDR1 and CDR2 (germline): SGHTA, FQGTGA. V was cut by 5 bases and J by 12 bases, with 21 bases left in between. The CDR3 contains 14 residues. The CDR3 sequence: CASSPLETSRSQYF. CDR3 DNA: TGTGCCAGCAGCCCCCTCGAGACCTCGCGGTCACAGTATTTT.

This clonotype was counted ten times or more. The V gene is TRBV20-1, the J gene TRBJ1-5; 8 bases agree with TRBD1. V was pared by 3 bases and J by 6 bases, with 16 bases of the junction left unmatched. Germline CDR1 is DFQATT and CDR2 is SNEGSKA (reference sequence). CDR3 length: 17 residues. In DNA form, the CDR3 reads TGCAGTGCTAGGCCAGGCCAGGGGGCGGCTGGGTTTCAGCCCCAGCATTTT. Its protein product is CSARPGQGAAGFQPQHF.

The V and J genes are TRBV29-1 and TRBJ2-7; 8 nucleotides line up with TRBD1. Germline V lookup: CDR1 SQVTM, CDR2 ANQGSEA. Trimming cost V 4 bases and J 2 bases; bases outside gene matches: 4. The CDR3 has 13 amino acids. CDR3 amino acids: CSVGRTGTYEQYF. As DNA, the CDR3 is TGCAGCGTTGGACGGACAGGGACCTACGAGCAGTACTTC.

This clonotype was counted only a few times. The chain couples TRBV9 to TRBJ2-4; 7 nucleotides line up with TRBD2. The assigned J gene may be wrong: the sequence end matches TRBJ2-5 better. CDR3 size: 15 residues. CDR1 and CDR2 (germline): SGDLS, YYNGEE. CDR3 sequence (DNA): TGTGCCAGCAGCGTAGGGCCTAGCGGAAAAGAGACCCAGTACTTC. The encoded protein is CASSVGPSGKETQYF.

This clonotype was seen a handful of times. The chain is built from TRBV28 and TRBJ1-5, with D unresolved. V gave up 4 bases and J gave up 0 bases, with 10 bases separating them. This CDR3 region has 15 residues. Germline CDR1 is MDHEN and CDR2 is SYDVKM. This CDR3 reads CASSSHRYSNQPQHF. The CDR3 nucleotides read TGTGCCAGCAGTTCCCATCGTTATAGCAATCAGCCCCAGCATTTT.

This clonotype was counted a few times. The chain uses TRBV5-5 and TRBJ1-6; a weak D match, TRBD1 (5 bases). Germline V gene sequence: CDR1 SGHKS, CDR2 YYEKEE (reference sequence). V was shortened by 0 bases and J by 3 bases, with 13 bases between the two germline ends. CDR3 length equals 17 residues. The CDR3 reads CASSLGQSHLYNSPLHF. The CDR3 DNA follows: TGTGCCAGCAGCTTGGGACAGAGTCACCTCTATAATTCACCCCTCCACTTT.

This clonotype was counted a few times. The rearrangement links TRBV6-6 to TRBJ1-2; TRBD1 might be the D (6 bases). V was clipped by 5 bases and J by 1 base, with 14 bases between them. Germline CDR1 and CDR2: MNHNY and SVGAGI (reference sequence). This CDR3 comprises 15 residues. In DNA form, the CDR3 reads TGTGCCAGCAGTACAGGGTTGAGGGTTAACTATGGCTACACCTTC. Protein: CASSTGLRVNYGYTF.

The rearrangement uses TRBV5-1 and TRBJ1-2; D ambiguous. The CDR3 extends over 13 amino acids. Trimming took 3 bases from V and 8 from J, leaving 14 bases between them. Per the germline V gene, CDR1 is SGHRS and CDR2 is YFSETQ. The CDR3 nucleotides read TGCGCCAGCAGCTCCCAGGACGTAGGAGGCTACACCTTC. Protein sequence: CASSSQDVGGYTF.

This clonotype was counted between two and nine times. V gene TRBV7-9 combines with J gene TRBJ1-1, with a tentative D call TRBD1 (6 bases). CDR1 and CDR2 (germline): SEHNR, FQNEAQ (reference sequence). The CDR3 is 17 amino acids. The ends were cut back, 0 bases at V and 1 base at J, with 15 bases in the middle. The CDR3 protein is CASSLARDRTKNTEAFF. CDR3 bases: TGTGCCAGCAGCTTAGCCCGCGACAGGACAAAGAACACTGAAGCTTTCTTT.

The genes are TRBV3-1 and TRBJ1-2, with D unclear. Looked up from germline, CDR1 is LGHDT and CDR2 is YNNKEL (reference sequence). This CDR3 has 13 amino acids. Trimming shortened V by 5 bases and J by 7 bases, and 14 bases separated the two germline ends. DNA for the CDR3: TGTGCCAGCAGCTTACGGTGGTCGGGTGGCTACACCTTC. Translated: CASSLRWSGGYTF. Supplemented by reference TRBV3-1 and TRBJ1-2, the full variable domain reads DTAVSQTPKYLVTQMGNDKSIKCEQNLGHDTMYWYKQDSKKFLKIMFSYNNKELIINETVPNRFSPKSPDKAHLNLHINSLELGDSAVYFCASSLRWSGGYTFGSGTRLTVV.

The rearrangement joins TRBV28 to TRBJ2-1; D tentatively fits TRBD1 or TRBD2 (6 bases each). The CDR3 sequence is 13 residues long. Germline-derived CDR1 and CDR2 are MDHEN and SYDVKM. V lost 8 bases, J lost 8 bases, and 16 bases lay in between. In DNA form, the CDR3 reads TGTGCCAGCGCCAAGGGGGGTACCTATGAGCAGTTCTTC. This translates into CASAKGGTYEQFF.

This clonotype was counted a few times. Here the CDR3 DNA reads TGTGCCAGCAGTCGGCCTCCGGGACAGCTTATCAATCAGCCCCAGCATTTT. Protein: CASSRPPGQLINQPQHF. The chain joins TRBV7-8 to TRBJ1-5, with TRBD1 matching over 7 bases. This CDR3 contains 17 residues. Germline V CDR1 and CDR2: SGHVS, FQNEAQ. V was clipped by 6 bases and J by 3 bases; unmatched bases: 14.

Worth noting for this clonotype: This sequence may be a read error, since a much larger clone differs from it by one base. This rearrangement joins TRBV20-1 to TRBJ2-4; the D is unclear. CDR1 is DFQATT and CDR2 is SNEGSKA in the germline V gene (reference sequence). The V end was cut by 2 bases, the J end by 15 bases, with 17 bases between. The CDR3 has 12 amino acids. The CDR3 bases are TGCAGTGCTAGATCCAGGATCTACGAGCGGTACTTC. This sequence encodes CSARSRIYERYF.

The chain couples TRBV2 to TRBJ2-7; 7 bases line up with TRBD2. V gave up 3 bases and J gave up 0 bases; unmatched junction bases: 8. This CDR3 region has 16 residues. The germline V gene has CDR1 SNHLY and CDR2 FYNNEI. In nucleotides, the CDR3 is TGTGCCAGCAGTGAGGCTAGCGGAAAAAACTCCTACGAGCAGTACTTC. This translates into CASSEASGKNSYEQYF.

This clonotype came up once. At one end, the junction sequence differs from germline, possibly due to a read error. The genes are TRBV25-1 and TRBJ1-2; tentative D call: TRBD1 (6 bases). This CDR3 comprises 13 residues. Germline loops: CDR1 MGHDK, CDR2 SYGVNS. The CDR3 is CASSPTGYYGCTF. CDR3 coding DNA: TGTGCCAGCAGCCCGACAGGCTACTATGGCTGCACCTTC.

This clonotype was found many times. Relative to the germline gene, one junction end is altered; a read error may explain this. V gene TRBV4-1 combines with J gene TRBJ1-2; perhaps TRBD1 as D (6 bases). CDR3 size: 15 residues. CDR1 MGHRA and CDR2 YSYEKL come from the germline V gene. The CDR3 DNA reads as TGTGCCAGCAGCCAGGGAGGTCAGGGGAACTATGGCTACACCTTC. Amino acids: CASSQGGQGNYGYTF.

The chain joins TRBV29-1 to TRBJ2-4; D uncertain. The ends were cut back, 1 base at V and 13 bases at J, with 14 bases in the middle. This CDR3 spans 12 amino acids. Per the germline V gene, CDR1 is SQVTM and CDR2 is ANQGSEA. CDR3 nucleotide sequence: TGCAGCGTTGAAGGGTCAACCAATGAGCAGTACTTC. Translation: CSVEGSTNEQYF.

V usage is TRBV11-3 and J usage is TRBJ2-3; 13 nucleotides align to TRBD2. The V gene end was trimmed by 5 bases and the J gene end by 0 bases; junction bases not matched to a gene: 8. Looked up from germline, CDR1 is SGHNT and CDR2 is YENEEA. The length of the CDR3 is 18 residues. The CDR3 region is CASSQRTSGGSSTDTQYF. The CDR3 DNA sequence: TGTGCCAGCAGCCAGAGGACTAGCGGGGGTTCTAGCACAGATACGCAGTATTTT. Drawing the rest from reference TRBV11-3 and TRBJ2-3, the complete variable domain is EAGVVQSPRYKIIEKKQPVAFWCNPISGHNTLYWYLQNLGQGPELLIRYENEEAVDDSQLPKDRFSAERLKGVDSTLKIQPAELGDSAVYLCASSQRTSGGSSTDTQYFGPGTRLTVL.

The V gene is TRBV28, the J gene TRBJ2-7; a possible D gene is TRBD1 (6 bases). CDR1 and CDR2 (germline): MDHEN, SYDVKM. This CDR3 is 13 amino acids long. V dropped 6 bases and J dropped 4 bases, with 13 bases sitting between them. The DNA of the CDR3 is TGTGCCAGCAGGCCAGGGGAATTATACGAGCAGTACTTC. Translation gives CASRPGELYEQYF.

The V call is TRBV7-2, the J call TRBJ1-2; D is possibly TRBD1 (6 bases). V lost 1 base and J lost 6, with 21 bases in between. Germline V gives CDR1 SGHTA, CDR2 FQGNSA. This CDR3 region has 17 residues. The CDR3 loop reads CASSLGRGQGGHHGYTF. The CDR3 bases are TGTGCCAGCAGCTTAGGTCGGGGGCAGGGTGGCCATCATGGCTACACCTTC.

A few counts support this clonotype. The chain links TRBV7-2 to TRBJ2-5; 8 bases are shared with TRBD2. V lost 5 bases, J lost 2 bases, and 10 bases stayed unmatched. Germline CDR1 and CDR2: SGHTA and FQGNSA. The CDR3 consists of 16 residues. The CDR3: CASSPAAGGLQETQYF. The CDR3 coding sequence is TGTGCCAGCAGCCCCGCGGCGGGGGGCTTACAAGAGACCCAGTACTTC.

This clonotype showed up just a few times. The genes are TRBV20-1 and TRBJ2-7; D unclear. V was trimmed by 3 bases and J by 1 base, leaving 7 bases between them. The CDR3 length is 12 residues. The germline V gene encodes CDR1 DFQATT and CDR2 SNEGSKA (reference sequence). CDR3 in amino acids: CSASGFSYEQYF. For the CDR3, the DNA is TGCAGTGCTAGCGGGTTTTCCTACGAGCAGTACTTC.

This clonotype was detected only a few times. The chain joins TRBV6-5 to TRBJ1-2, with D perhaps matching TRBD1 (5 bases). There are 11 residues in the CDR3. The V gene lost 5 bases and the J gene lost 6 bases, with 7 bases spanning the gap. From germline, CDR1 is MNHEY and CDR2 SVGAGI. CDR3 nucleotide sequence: TGTGCCAGCAGTACAGGACATGGCTACACCTTC. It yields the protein CASSTGHGYTF.

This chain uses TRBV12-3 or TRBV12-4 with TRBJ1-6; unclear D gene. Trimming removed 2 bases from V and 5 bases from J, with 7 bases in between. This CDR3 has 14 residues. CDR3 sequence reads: CASSLSAHNSPLHF. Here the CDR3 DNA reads TGTGCCAGCAGTTTATCGGCCCATAATTCACCCCTCCACTTT.

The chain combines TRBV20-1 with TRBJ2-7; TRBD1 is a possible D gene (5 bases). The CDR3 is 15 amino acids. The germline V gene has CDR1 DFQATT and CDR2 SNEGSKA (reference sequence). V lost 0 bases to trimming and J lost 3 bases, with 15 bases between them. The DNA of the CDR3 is TGCAGTGCTAGAGAATCCAGGGCCACCATCTACGAGCAGTACTTC. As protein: CSARESRATIYEQYF.

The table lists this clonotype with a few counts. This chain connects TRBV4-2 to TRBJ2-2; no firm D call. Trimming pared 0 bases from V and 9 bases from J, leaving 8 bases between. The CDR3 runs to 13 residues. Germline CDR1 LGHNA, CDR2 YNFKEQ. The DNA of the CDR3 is TGTGCCAGCAGCCAAGAAGCCAGCCGGGAGCTGTTTTTT. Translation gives CASSQEASRELFF.